The entry that follows covers one TCR beta chain sequence. The antigen is undetermined. This record belongs to a study of shared clonotypes between healthy human individuals. Broader study findings: It was the non-shared clonotypes that had lower generation probabilities than clonotypes shared by all four donors. Roughly 5% of naive CD4 clonotypes were common to several donors.

The V gene's germline CDR1 is MDHEN and CDR2 SYDVKM. V shed 5 bases, J shed 5 bases, and the junction held 9 bases outside the gene matches. The CDR3 totals 16 residues. Assay execution took place at the deep level. TCRdb's copy holds only in-frame clones and misses some; the assay was immunoSEQ multiplex PCR. This sample has around 650,000 clones; 90% to 97% occur once, and the top ten carry around 0.1%. CD45RO-negative cells were positively selected for CCR7, leaving out terminally differentiated effector memory CD45RA+ cells. This receptor was obtained from a woman in her 30s in good health. J is TRBJ1-2 and V is TRBV28; 12 bases fit TRBD1. The sequenced material came from naive CD8+ T cells sorted from blood. The CDR3 nucleotides read TGTGCCAGCAGTGCGAACCGGGACAGGGGGCTTTATGGCTACACCTTC. Translation: CASSANRDRGLYGYTF.